Listed here is a single T cell receptor (beta chain). Its antigen specificity is not known. Base qualities are not provided; no much larger clone lies one nucleotide away. The sample is drawn from a study of human T cells and chemical hapten exposure (dated by TCRdb to about 2021). A note on the overall study: Libraries were pooled for sequencing, and variation in per-sample TCR yields was attributed mainly to small differences in library volumes within the pool. Peripheral blood TCR repertoire changes were tracked in vivo in alopecia patients during primary and secondary sensitization to the hapten diphenylcyclopropenone (DPC). Each blood RNA sample was used to sequence both TCR alpha and TCR beta chains.

The CDR3 sequence holds 13 residues, the cysteine and phenylalanine included. Left in the record is the CDR3 DNA by itself, 39 bases read in frame from the first base. Via the germline V gene, CDR1 is SQVTM and CDR2 ANQGSEA. The germline ends are 7 bases apart after V is trimmed by 1 base and J by 1 base. Beyond this particular receptor, the publication reports: Repeated subsampling changed both the strength of the expansion versus patch-test correlation and the threshold at which that correlation became significant. The number of TCRs above 1 in 1000 frequency did not change with DPC sensitization; there was no evidence of global repertoire structure alterations.

The library was built by means of 5' RACE. The sequencer was an Illumina MiSeq. During library preparation, unique molecular identifiers were attached to individual cDNA molecules so that TCRs could be counted in a quantitative, reproducible way. Regarding the original processing steps: A median of about 100,000 TCRs per sample was observed, with a range of about 20,000 to 690,600. The Decombinator software suite was used to annotate V, J and CDR3 in the TCR reads. For PS versus PT1 abundance plots, all samples were subsampled to the same number of TCRs (28,000). Expanded TCRs were defined as absent before sensitization and observed at least eight times at the 2-week time point. TCRdb reran the public reads through fastp at Q25 and MiXCR, keeping productive beta chains. Records with the same CDR3 protein are collapsed into one entry carrying the most frequent genes and DNA. Clone size and V and J calls follow TCRdb, not the original study. The sample profile shows roughly 82,000 distinct CDR3 sequences; more than 15% of them were found once. Nearly 7% of the sample belongs to the ten largest clones.

Unfractionated whole blood was collected in Tempus Blood RNA tubes, and total RNA was extracted from that blood. Five healthy volunteers served as TCR sequencing controls and were bled at day 0, 2 weeks and 6 weeks. This receptor was taken from a female donor in good health. The chain was built from TRBV29-1 and TRBJ1-1; the D gene cannot be resolved reliably. The CDR3 sequence is CSVEGMGNTEAFF. Read as DNA, the sequence is TGCAGCGTTGAAGGCATGGGGAACACTGAAGCTTTCTTT.